A selection of T cell receptor beta chains follows, all from one sample in a study of CD8+ T cells in alopecia areata. Produced via immunoSEQ multiplex PCR; TCRdb's table is partial and in-frame only. Of under 300,000 clones in the sample, roughly 60% were seen once. Sequencing was performed on CD4+ T cells sorted from blood, taken at week 52, from a patient treated with tofacitinib. The receptors shown here come from a human donor with alopecia areata. CDR3s include the opening cysteine and the closing phenylalanine or tryptophan. D genes are given only for firm matches. Rows may omit the clone size; those that give it use once, few, many or a size class.

clone_size d_call j_call v_call cdr3_aa cdr3_nt
NA TRBD1 TRBJ2-7 TRBV30 CAWTTGHEQYF TGTGCCTGGACGACAGGGCACGAGCAGTACTTC
NA NA TRBJ2-1 TRBV6-1 CASIIRDTEQFF TGTGCCAGCATTATTAGGGACACTGAGCAGTTCTTC
NA NA TRBJ2-4 TRBV6-1 CASTEAKNIQYF TGTGCCAGCACGGAAGCCAAAAACATTCAGTACTTC
NA NA TRBJ2-3 TRBV5-4 CATEVPGGTDTQYF TGTGCCACAGAGGTCCCAGGAGGAACAGATACGCAGTATTTT
once NA TRBJ1-1 TRBV4-1 CASSSKDGLQNTEAFF TGCGCCAGCAGCTCAAAGGACGGACTCCAGAACACTGAAGCTTTCTTT
few NA TRBJ1-3 TRBV13 CASSSRGAAGNTIYF TGTGCCAGCAGTTCCCGGGGGGCAGCAGGAAACACCATATATTTT
NA TRBD1 TRBJ1-5 TRBV5-1 CASSSGQGDQPQHF TGCGCCAGCAGCTCGGGACAGGGCGATCAGCCCCAGCATTTT
NA NA TRBJ1-1 TRBV6-5 CASGLGGISRAFF TGTGCCAGTGGTTTAGGGGGAATTAGTCGAGCTTTCTTT
NA NA TRBJ1-2 TRBV30 CAWNPNDYGYTF TGTGCCTGGAACCCCAACGACTATGGCTACACCTTC
few NA TRBJ2-3 TRBV29-1 CSVGGYNVDTQYF TGCAGCGTTGGCGGGTATAATGTGGATACGCAGTATTTT
NA NA TRBJ2-1 TRBV19 CASSSQHRTYYNEQFF TGTGCCAGTAGTTCCCAACATCGGACATACTACAATGAGCAGTTCTTC
NA TRBD1 TRBJ1-2 TRBV30 CACQGAHTF TGTGCCTGTCAGGGGGCCCACACCTTC
NA NA TRBJ1-2 TRBV30 CAWSVRVPGRSYTF TGTGCCTGGAGTGTACGGGTTCCGGGTAGAAGCTACACCTTC
once TRBD2 TRBJ2-7 TRBV25-1 CASSAWASGDLPYEQYF TGTGCCAGCAGTGCGTGGGCTAGCGGGGACCTTCCCTACGAGCAGTACTTC
once NA TRBJ2-4 TRBV30 CAWNHGKNIQYF TGTGCCTGGAACCACGGAAAAAACATTCAGTACTTC
NA NA TRBJ2-7 TRBV27 CASTNSPEDEQYF TGTGCCAGCACCAACAGCCCTGAGGACGAGCAGTACTTC
NA TRBD2 TRBJ2-3 TRBV4-1 CASSQEVTSGGANTQYF TGCGCCAGCAGCCAAGAAGTTACTAGCGGGGGGGCTAATACGCAGTATTTT
NA NA TRBJ2-2 TRBV5-1 CASSYNTGELFF TGCGCCAGCAGCTATAACACCGGGGAGCTGTTTTTT
NA TRBD2 TRBJ2-3 TRBV4-1 CASSQDVSLAGGDTSTDTQYF TGCGCCAGCAGCCAAGATGTCAGTCTAGCGGGGGGAGATACTAGCACAGATACGCAGTATTTT
NA TRBD1 TRBJ2-7 TRBV10-3 CAISPGQVIYEQYF TGTGCCATCAGTCCGGGACAGGTCATCTACGAGCAGTACTTC
NA NA TRBJ1-5 TRBV27 CASSLWANQPQHF TGTGCCAGCAGTTTATGGGCAAATCAGCCCCAGCATTTT
NA NA TRBJ2-7 TRBV7-9 CASSPAGGDEQYF TGTGCCAGCAGCCCCGCCGGGGGAGACGAGCAGTACTTC
NA NA TRBJ2-5 TRBV29-1 CSVRDGQETQYF TGCAGCGTTAGGGACGGGCAAGAGACCCAGTACTTC
few NA TRBJ1-4 TRBV29-1 CSVSDGAGTEKLFF TGCAGCGTCTCTGATGGGGCAGGGACTGAAAAACTGTTTTTT
NA NA TRBJ1-6 TRBV4-1 CASSQEPLGGLGSPLHF TGCGCCAGCAGCCAAGAGCCCTTAGGAGGGTTAGGGTCACCCCTCCACTTT
NA NA TRBJ1-1 TRBV7-9 CASSLVGQPNTEAFF TGTGCCAGCAGCTTAGTCGGACAGCCCAACACTGAAGCTTTCTTT
NA NA TRBJ2-5 TRBV5-6 CASSSGPQETQYF TGTGCCAGCAGCTCGGGCCCACAAGAGACCCAGTACTTC
NA NA TRBJ2-3 TRBV29-1 CSVVRAGVGTDTQYF TGCAGCGTTGTACGGGCAGGGGTAGGCACAGATACGCAGTATTTT
few TRBD1 TRBJ1-6 TRBV5-1 CASSRGGQEASPLHF TGCGCCAGCAGCCGTGGGGGACAGGAGGCCTCACCCCTCCACTTT
once NA TRBJ2-7 TRBV11-1 CASSLASYEQYF TGTGCCAGCAGCTTAGCGTCCTACGAGCAGTACTTC
NA NA TRBJ1-1 TRBV6-1 CASGPTGNTEAFF TGTGCCAGCGGGCCAACAGGGAACACTGAAGCTTTCTTT
NA NA TRBJ2-4 TRBV6-5 CASSYSTVAKNIQYF TGTGCCAGCAGTTACTCGACGGTAGCCAAAAACATTCAGTACTTC
few TRBD1 TRBJ2-7 TRBV2 CASRGQSYEQYF TGTGCCAGCAGGGGACAGTCCTACGAGCAGTACTTC
few TRBD1 TRBJ2-3 TRBV29-1 CSVRQGGTDTQYF TGCAGCGTGCGACAGGGTGGGACAGATACGCAGTATTTT
NA TRBD1 TRBJ2-7 TRBV29-1 CSAGTGRAYEQYF TGCAGCGCGGGGACAGGGAGGGCCTACGAGCAGTACTTC
NA NA TRBJ2-5 TRBV5-6 CASSSPGTGETQYF TGTGCCAGCAGCTCTCCGGGGACCGGAGAGACTCAGTACTTC
few NA TRBJ2-3 TRBV27 CASSQDGSDTDTQYF TGTGCCAGCAGCCAGGACGGTTCCGACACAGATACGCAGTATTTT
NA TRBD1 TRBJ1-2 TRBV4-3 CASSQDWTGSNYGYTF TGCGCCAGCAGCCAAGATTGGACAGGGAGCAACTATGGCTACACCTTC
NA NA TRBJ2-3 TRBV29-1 CSYHNIQGRAATDTQYF TGCAGCTACCACAATATACAGGGAAGGGCCGCCACAGATACGCAGTATTTT
NA NA TRBJ1-6 TRBV30 CAWRVQSSYNSPLHF TGTGCCTGGAGAGTCCAGAGCTCCTATAATTCACCCCTCCACTTT
NA TRBD1 TRBJ1-2 TRBV4-2 CASSQEDRASLGYTF TGTGCCAGCAGCCAAGAGGACAGGGCCTCTCTTGGCTACACCTTC
NA NA TRBJ1-1 TRBV30 CAWSTAGVTEAFF TGTGCCTGGAGTACTGCAGGGGTCACTGAAGCTTTCTTT